Below, 5 T cell receptor beta chains from the same sample are listed, as sequenced in a study of blood T cells in healthy people across ages. Next came a second PCR, run for about 7 to 12 cycles, which used a sample-barcoded 5' primer along with a J-beta primer mix. In TCRdb, the 5' RACE reads were re-called with MiXCR into one record per CDR3 protein. The table lists under 2,000,000 distinct CDR3 sequences, approximately 50% of them singletons. The sequencing sample was made of blood. These receptors were collected from a woman in her 40s in good health.

The chain joins TRBV7-9 to TRBJ2-7; 7 bases are a match to TRBD2. V lost 2 bases to trimming and J lost 7 bases; unmatched junction nucleotides: 17. CDR3 length equals 17 residues. The germline V gene encodes CDR1 SEHNR and CDR2 FQNEAQ (reference sequence). CDR3 loop: CASSLSLRTTSGGEQYF. The CDR3, as DNA: TGTGCCAGCAGCTTATCCCTGCGGACAACCTCGGGAGGAGAGCAGTACTTC.

The chain uses TRBV6-2 or TRBV6-3 and TRBJ2-7; D possibly corresponds to TRBD1 (5 bases). The V gene's germline CDR1 is MNHEY and CDR2 SVGEGT. The CDR3 consists of 13 residues. The V end was cut by 6 bases, the J end by 6 bases, with 15 bases between. The chain's CDR3 is CASSRQLPCEQYF. DNA for the CDR3: TGTGCCAGCAGCCGACAGCTCCCCTGCGAGCAGTACTTC.

This clonotype turned up a few times. The chain combines TRBV6-6 with TRBJ2-7; 9 positions match TRBD2. V trimming: 5 bases; J trimming: 3 bases; junction bases outside the gene matches: 8. The germline CDR1 and CDR2 sequences are MNHNY and SVGAGI (reference sequence). The CDR3 covers 15 residues. Written as DNA, the CDR3 is TGTGCCAGCAGTCCCCGAGGACTAGCGATCTACGAGCAGTACTTC. Its translation is CASSPRGLAIYEQYF.

In its sample, this clonotype was seen once. The V gene is TRBV7-2, the J gene TRBJ2-4; the D gene is possibly TRBD2 (5 bases). This CDR3 spans 14 amino acids. Per germline, CDR1 SGHTA and CDR2 FQGNSA. V was trimmed by 1 base and J by 7 bases, leaving 11 bases between them. DNA of the CDR3: TGTGCCAGCAGCTTAGGGACTTCCACCAACATTCAGTACTTC. This codes for CASSLGTSTNIQYF. The full variable domain, rest sourced from reference TRBV7-2 and TRBJ2-4, is GAGVSQSPSNKVTEKGKDVELRCDPISGHTALYWYRQSLGQGLEFLIYFQGNSAPDKSGLPSDRFSAERTGGSVSTLTIQRTQQEDSAVYLCASSLGTSTNIQYFGAGTRLSVL.

This clonotype was counted only a few times. V and J are TRBV4-1 and TRBJ1-2, with D hard to call. Germline-derived CDR1 and CDR2 are MGHRA and YSYEKL. Deletions cut 1 base from V and 5 bases from J, with 11 bases between. The CDR3 has 14 residues. For the CDR3, the DNA is TGCGCCAGCAGCCAAGTTGATCAGGAGTATGGCTACACCTTC. This gives the protein CASSQVDQEYGYTF.